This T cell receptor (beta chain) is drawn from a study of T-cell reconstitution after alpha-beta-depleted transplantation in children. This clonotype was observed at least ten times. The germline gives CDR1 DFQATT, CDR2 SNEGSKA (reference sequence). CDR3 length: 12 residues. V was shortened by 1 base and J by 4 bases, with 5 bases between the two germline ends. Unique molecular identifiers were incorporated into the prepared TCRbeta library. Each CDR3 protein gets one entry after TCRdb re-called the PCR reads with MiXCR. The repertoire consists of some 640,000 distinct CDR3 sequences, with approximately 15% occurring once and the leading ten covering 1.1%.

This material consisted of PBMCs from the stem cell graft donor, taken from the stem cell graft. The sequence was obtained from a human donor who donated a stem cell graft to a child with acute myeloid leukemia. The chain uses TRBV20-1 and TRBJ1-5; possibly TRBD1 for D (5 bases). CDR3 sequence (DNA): TGCAGTGCTAGAGCAGGGAATCAGCCCCAGCATTTT. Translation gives CSARAGNQPQHF.